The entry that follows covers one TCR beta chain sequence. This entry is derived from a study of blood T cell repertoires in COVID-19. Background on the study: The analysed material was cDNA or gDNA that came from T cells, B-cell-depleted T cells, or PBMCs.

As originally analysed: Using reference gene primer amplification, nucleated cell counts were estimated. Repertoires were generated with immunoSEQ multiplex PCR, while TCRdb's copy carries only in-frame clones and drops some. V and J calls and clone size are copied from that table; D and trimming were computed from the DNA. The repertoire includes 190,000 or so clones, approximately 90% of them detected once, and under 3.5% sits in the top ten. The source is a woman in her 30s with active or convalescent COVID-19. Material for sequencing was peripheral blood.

For the CDR3, the DNA is TGTGCCATCAGAACCGGGACAGGGGCATCTAGCACAGATACGCAGTATTTT. Its protein product is CAIRTGTGASSTDTQYF. This chain joins TRBV10-3 and TRBJ2-3, with 10 positions matching TRBD1. CDR3 length equals 17 residues. The germline gives CDR1 ENHRY, CDR2 SYGVKD. The ends lost 6 bases at V and 0 bases at J; junction bases unmatched: 9.